This entry is about one T cell receptor (beta chain). This entry belongs to a study of blood T cell repertoires in COVID-19. Across the study: Samples representing acute and convalescent COVID-19 were sourced from the United States, Italy and Spain. From T cells, B-cell-depleted T cells, or PBMCs came the material, which was cDNA or gDNA.

Unmatched junction bases numbered 7, after V lost 6 bases and J lost 3 bases. The CDR3 is made up of 16 amino acids. Germline CDR1 ENHRY, CDR2 SYGVKD. Per the original methods: Nucleated cell number was recorded as an estimate derived from reference gene primer amplification. Clones were read by immunoSEQ multiplex PCR, and TCRdb kept only the in-frame ones, dropping some. V, J and clone size derive from that table, while D and trimming were established from the DNA sequence. Here the sample spans about 150,000 clones, approximately 90% being singletons. Material: peripheral blood. This clonotype was obtained from a man aged 55 to 70 with active or convalescent COVID-19. The chain uses TRBV10-3 and TRBJ2-6; 8 bases fit TRBD2. CDR3 bases: TGTGCCATCAGCATTGGGACTAGGGGTGGGGCCAACGTCCTGACTTTC. Encoded protein: CAISIGTRGGANVLTF.